This TCR beta chain was captured by sequencing in a study of cytomegalovirus exposure and HLA in healthy donors. The CDR3 spans 13 residues. Germline trimming cut 4 bases from V and 6 bases from J; bases unmatched to any gene: 4. From germline, CDR1 is SQVTM and CDR2 ANQGSEA. This clone occurred once. TCRdb's copy holds only in-frame clones and misses some; the assay was immunoSEQ multiplex PCR. This sample yields 150,000 to 160,000 clones, of which around 84% are seen a single time; 2% to 2.5% belongs to the top ten. The sequencing sample was made of PBMCs. The origin of this receptor is a human donor in good health. The chain has TRBV29-1 and TRBJ2-1; 9 nucleotides match TRBD2. CDR3 sequence (DNA): TGCAGCGTTGCCCCTAGCGGGGTCAATGAGCAGTTCTTC. It is translated as CSVAPSGVNEQFF.